Below, 25 T cell receptor beta chains from the same sample are listed, as sequenced in a study of T cells after somatic rescue of genetic block. TCRdb keeps only in-frame clones here, not all; method: immunoSEQ multiplex PCR. Of 110,000 or so clones in the sample, 75% to 95% are singletons; the top ten hold about 1.5%. The specimen sequenced was peripheral blood mononuclear cells (PBMCs). The receptors were sampled from a woman younger than 35.

This chain links TRBV5-1 with TRBJ2-1; D not certain. Per the germline V gene, CDR1 is SGHRS and CDR2 is YFSETQ. CDR3 length: 17 amino acids. V dropped 3 bases and J dropped 0 bases, with 16 bases sitting between them. In DNA, the CDR3 is TGCGCCAGCAGCTCCCTTAGCCAGGCGAGCTCCTACAATGAGCAGTTCTTC. Translating it yields CASSSLSQASSYNEQFF.

The chain uses TRBV5-1 and TRBJ2-1; 14 bases are a match to TRBD2. Germline CDR1 SGHRS, CDR2 YFSETQ. V gave up 4 bases and J gave up 5 bases; unmatched junction bases: 5. This CDR3 comprises 16 residues. CDR3 sequence reads: CASSTGLAGGNNEQFF. The DNA of the CDR3 is TGCGCCAGCAGCACCGGACTAGCGGGGGGAAACAATGAGCAGTTCTTC.

This clone was observed a single time. The rearrangement joins TRBV30 to TRBJ2-1; TRBD2 is a possible D gene (5 bases). CDR3 size: 11 residues. CDR1 and CDR2 (germline): GTSNPN, SVGIG (reference sequence). V gave up 6 bases and J gave up 6 bases, with 9 bases separating them. For the CDR3, the DNA is TGTGCCTGTAGCGCCCGCAATGAGCAGTTCTTC. This codes for CACSARNEQFF. Together with reference TRBV30 and TRBJ2-1, the CDR3 gives the full variable domain: SQTIHQWPATLVQPVGSPLSLECTVEGTSNPNLYWYRQAAGRGLQLLFYSVGIGQISSEVPQNLSASRPQDRQFILSSKKLLLSDSGFYLCACSARNEQFFGPGTRLTVL.

The chain couples TRBV4-1 to TRBJ1-2; D remains unclear. Deletions cut 0 bases from V and 5 bases from J, with 7 bases between. CDR1 and CDR2 (germline): MGHRA, YSYEKL. This CDR3 has 13 residues. DNA of the CDR3: TGCGCCAGCAGCCAAGAGAGCGCTTATGGCTACACCTTC. Its protein is CASSQESAYGYTF.

The chain couples TRBV5-1 to TRBJ2-7, with D possibly being TRBD1 or TRBD2 (5 bases each). The CDR3 runs 12 residues. V dropped 7 bases and J dropped 1 base, with 9 bases sitting between them. Germline lookup yields CDR1 SGHRS and CDR2 YFSETQ. The CDR3 bases are TGCGCCAGCTGGGACGGATCCTACGAGCAGTACTTC. Encoded protein: CASWDGSYEQYF.

The rearrangement uses TRBV5-5 and TRBJ2-7, with 9 positions matching TRBD2. J gave up 3 bases and V 0 bases, and 7 bases lay outside the gene matches. Germline V CDR1 and CDR2: SGHKS, YYEKEE (reference sequence). This CDR3 spans 16 amino acids. DNA of the CDR3: TGTGCCAGCAGCTTGGTGTCAGCGGGGGGTAGCTACGAGCAGTACTTC. Translating gives CASSLVSAGGSYEQYF.

The chain links TRBV5-1 to TRBJ2-5; D gene uncertain. The CDR3 extends over 16 amino acids. CDR1 and CDR2 from the germline V gene are SGHRS and YFSETQ. Between the trimmed V and J ends, which lost 9 bases and 1 base, there was a span of 22 bases. The CDR3 DNA follows: TGCGCCATCCCCCAGGATAGAAAGCCGGGCCAAGAGACCCAGTACTTC. Its translation is CAIPQDRKPGQETQYF.

CDR3 loop: CASSQGLHPAYEQYF. In DNA form, the CDR3 reads TGTGCCAGCAGCCAAGGACTCCACCCCGCCTACGAGCAGTACTTC. The chain recombines TRBV14 with TRBJ2-7; no clear D gene. The CDR3 length is 15 residues. Germline lookup yields CDR1 SGHDN and CDR2 FVKESK. The V end was cut by 1 base, the J end by 2 bases, with 12 bases between.

This chain uses TRBV6-5 with TRBJ2-5; D is uncertain. V shed 6 bases and J shed 5 bases, with 13 bases lying between them. The CDR3 is made up of 13 amino acids. CDR1 and CDR2 (germline): MNHEY, SVGAGI. Written as DNA, the CDR3 is TGTGCCAGCAGCTACCAGCCTGAGGAGACCCAGTACTTC. Protein: CASSYQPEETQYF.

The J gene is TRBJ1-2, the V gene TRBV5-4; unclear D gene. Trimming removed 2 bases at V and 3 bases at J, with 14 bases between. The CDR3 runs 15 residues. Per germline, CDR1 SGHNT and CDR2 YYREEE (reference sequence). DNA of the CDR3: TGTGCCAGCAGCTTATCTCTAACAGATTACTATGGCTACACCTTC. It is translated as CASSLSLTDYYGYTF.

This rearrangement joins TRBV5-4 to TRBJ1-2, with 7 positions matching TRBD1. Trimming took 1 base from V and 4 from J; bases not matched to a gene: 7. There are 15 residues in the CDR3. In germline, CDR1 is SGHNT, CDR2 YYREEE (reference sequence). The CDR3: CASSLTGQPSYGYTF. In DNA, the CDR3 is TGTGCCAGCAGCTTGACGGGACAGCCCTCCTATGGCTACACCTTC.

This clone appeared a single time. The V and J genes are TRBV9 and TRBJ2-5; TRBD1 agrees at 11 bases. The CDR3 is 17 amino acids. The V and J ends lost 3 bases and 4 bases, in that order; junction bases with no gene match: 11. Germline loops: CDR1 SGDLS, CDR2 YYNGEE. CDR3 sequence (DNA): TGTGCCAGCAGCGCCTCAAACCCGGGACAGGGGGGAGAGACCCAGTACTTC. Encoded protein: CASSASNPGQGGETQYF.

The chain couples TRBV15 to TRBJ1-2, with D hard to call. CDR3 length: 15 amino acids. Trimming stripped 0 bases from V and 7 bases from J, with 15 bases between. The germline V gene encodes CDR1 LNHNV and CDR2 YYDKDF (reference sequence). The CDR3 coding sequence is TGTGCCACCAGCAGAGATCGAAGGGAAGGAAGTGGCTACACCTTC. Translated: CATSRDRREGSGYTF.

J is TRBJ1-2 and V is TRBV7-8, with D perhaps matching TRBD1 (5 bases). CDR1 is SGHVS and CDR2 is FQNEAQ in the germline V gene. The CDR3 runs 12 residues. Between the trimmed V and J ends, which lost 8 bases and 6 bases, there was a span of 13 bases. The DNA of the CDR3 is TGTGCCAGCCGTCGGGTGGGGGATGGCTACACCTTC. As protein: CASRRVGDGYTF.

The chain has TRBV7-6 and TRBJ2-7; TRBD1 aligns across 9 bases. The length of the CDR3 is 15 residues. J gave up 2 bases and V 3 bases, and 5 bases lay outside the gene matches. Germline CDR1 is SGHVS and CDR2 is FNYEAQ. The CDR3 coding sequence is TGTGCCAGCAGCTTTACAGGGGGCGATCCCTACGAGCAGTACTTC. Protein: CASSFTGGDPYEQYF.

CDR3 region: CAISLTGTESYEQYF. CDR3 nucleotide sequence: TGTGCCATCAGTTTAACCGGGACCGAATCCTACGAGCAGTACTTC. This chain links TRBV10-3 with TRBJ2-7, with D perhaps matching TRBD1 or TRBD2 (5 bases each). Trimming stripped 5 bases from V and 1 base from J, with 15 bases between. This CDR3 has 15 amino acids. Germline V gene data show CDR1 as ENHRY and CDR2 as SYGVKD.

The CDR3 region is CASSFGAGVFYEQYF. CDR3 in DNA: TGTGCCAGCAGCTTCGGAGCGGGGGTCTTCTACGAGCAGTACTTC. This chain connects TRBV7-6 to TRBJ2-7; 8 nucleotides line up with TRBD2. Per germline, CDR1 SGHVS and CDR2 FNYEAQ. This CDR3 has 15 amino acids. Trimming removed 3 bases from V and 3 bases from J; junction bases left unmatched: 7.

This sequence joins TRBV7-2 and TRBJ2-5; D unresolved. Trimming took off 1 base at V and 5 bases at J, with 11 bases between the two ends. This CDR3 is built from 14 residues. CDR1 is SGHTA and CDR2 is FQGNSA in the germline V gene. The CDR3: CASSLDTLRETQYF. In nucleotides, the CDR3 is TGTGCCAGCAGCTTAGACACTTTAAGGGAGACCCAGTACTTC.

The V and J genes are TRBV10-3 and TRBJ1-1; D not resolved. V lost 3 bases, J lost 7 bases, and 6 bases lay in between. The CDR3 length is 11 residues. The V gene's germline CDR1 is ENHRY and CDR2 SYGVKD. The CDR3 DNA sequence: TGTGCCATCAGTGATATTAGTGAAGCTTTCTTT. Translated, it gives CAISDISEAFF.

The chain combines TRBV5-1 with TRBJ1-1; D unresolved. Trimming pared 1 base from V and 5 bases from J, leaving 18 bases between. CDR3 length: 16 amino acids. CDR1 is SGHRS and CDR2 is YFSETQ in the germline V gene. The CDR3 spells CASSLMAGRGGTEAFF. CDR3 DNA sequence: TGCGCCAGCAGCTTGATGGCGGGGAGAGGAGGAACTGAAGCTTTCTTT.

V gene TRBV7-9 combines with J gene TRBJ2-7; tentative D call: TRBD2 (5 bases). The CDR3 sequence is 13 residues long. Trimming removed 5 bases at V and 6 bases at J, with 14 bases between. Germline CDR1 is SEHNR and CDR2 is FQNEAQ (reference sequence). The CDR3 here is CASSARGWGEQYF. The CDR3 region has the DNA TGTGCCAGCAGCGCCCGGGGATGGGGCGAGCAGTACTTC.

Only one count was recorded for this clone. The chain joins TRBV19 to TRBJ2-6; 11 nucleotides line up with TRBD1. CDR3 size: 17 residues. Trimming took 5 bases from V and 2 from J; bases not matched to a gene: 5. Germline CDR1 is LNHDA and CDR2 is SQIVND (reference sequence). For the CDR3, the DNA is TGTGCCAGTAGTCTAGGACAGGGGGCTGCTGGGGCCAACGTCCTGACTTTC. Translated: CASSLGQGAAGANVLTF.

The chain employs TRBV2 and TRBJ1-5; possible D gene TRBD1, 5 bases. The CDR3 has 15 amino acids. V gave up 1 base and J gave up 4 bases, with 11 bases separating them. Germline V CDR1 and CDR2: SNHLY, FYNNEI. The CDR3 sequence: CASSEVQGGNQPQHF. Written as DNA, the CDR3 is TGTGCCAGCAGTGAAGTCCAGGGTGGGAATCAGCCCCAGCATTTT. Combining the CDR3 with reference TRBV2 and TRBJ1-5 gives the whole variable domain EPEVTQTPSHQVTQMGQEVILRCVPISNHLYFYWYRQILGQKVEFLVSFYNNEISEKSEIFDDQFSVERPDGSNFTLKIRSTKLEDSAMYFCASSEVQGGNQPQHFGDGTRLSIL.

The chain recombines TRBV19 with TRBJ2-5; possible D gene TRBD1, 5 bases. The CDR3 has 14 residues. V shed 5 bases and J shed 0 bases, with 10 bases lying between them. CDR1 LNHDA and CDR2 SQIVND come from the germline V gene (reference sequence). The CDR3 here is CASSFLQDQETQYF. The CDR3 DNA sequence: TGTGCCAGTAGTTTCCTACAGGACCAAGAGACCCAGTACTTC. Complete variable domain (other parts from reference TRBV19 and TRBJ2-5): DGGITQSPKYLFRKEGQNVTLSCEQNLNHDAMYWYRQDPGQGLRLIYYSQIVNDFQKGDIAEGYSVSREKKESFPLTVTSAQKNPTAFYLCASSFLQDQETQYFGPGTRLLVL.

The V gene is TRBV5-6, the J gene TRBJ1-3; tentative D call: TRBD1 (5 bases). CDR3 length equals 16 residues. Germline loops: CDR1 SGHDT, CDR2 YYEEEE. Trimming took off 2 bases at V and 4 bases at J, with 16 bases between the two ends. CDR3 sequence reads: CASSFLRDREGNTIYF. The CDR3 nucleotides read TGTGCCAGCAGCTTTTTGAGGGACCGGGAGGGAAACACCATATATTTT.